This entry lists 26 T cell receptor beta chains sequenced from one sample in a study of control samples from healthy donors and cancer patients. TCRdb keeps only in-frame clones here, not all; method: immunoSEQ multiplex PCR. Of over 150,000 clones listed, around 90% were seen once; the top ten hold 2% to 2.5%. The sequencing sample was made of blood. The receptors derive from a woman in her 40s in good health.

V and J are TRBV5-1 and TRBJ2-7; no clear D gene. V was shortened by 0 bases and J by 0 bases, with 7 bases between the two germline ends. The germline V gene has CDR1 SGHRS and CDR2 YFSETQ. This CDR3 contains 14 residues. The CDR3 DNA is TGCGCCAGCAGCTTGGACAGCGACTCCTACGAGCAGTACTTC. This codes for CASSLDSDSYEQYF.

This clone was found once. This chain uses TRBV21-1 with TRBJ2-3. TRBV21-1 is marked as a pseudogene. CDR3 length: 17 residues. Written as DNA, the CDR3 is TGTGCCAGCAGCAAGAAGGGCAGACCAACTAGCACAGATACGCAGTATTTT. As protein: CASSKKGRPTSTDTQYF.

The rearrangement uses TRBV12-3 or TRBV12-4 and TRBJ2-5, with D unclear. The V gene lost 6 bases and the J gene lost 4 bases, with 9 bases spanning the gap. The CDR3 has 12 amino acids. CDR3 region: CASSSLIETQYF. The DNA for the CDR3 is TGTGCCAGCAGCTCTCTCATAGAGACCCAGTACTTC.

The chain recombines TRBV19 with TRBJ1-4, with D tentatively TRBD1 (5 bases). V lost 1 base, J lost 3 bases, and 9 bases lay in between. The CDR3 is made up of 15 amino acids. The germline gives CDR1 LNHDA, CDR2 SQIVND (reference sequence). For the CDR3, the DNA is TGTGCCAGTAGTATAGGCGGGACGTCTAATGAAAAACTGTTTTTT. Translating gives CASSIGGTSNEKLFF.

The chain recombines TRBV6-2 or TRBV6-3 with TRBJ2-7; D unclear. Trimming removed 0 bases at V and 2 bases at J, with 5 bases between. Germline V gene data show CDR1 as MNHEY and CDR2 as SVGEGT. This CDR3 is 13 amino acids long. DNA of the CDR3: TGTGCCAGCAGTTACTCAGAGGCCTACGAGCAGTACTTC. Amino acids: CASSYSEAYEQYF.

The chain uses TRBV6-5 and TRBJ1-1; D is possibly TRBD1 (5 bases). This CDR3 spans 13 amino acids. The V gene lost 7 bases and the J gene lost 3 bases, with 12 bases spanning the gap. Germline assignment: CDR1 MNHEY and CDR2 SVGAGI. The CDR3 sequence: CASTHGGHTEAFF. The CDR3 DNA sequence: TGTGCCAGCACCCACGGGGGACACACTGAAGCTTTCTTT.

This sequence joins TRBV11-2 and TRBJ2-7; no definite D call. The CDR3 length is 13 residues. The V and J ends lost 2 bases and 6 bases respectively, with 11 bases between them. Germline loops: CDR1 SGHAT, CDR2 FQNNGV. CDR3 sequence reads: CASSLQGWGEQYF. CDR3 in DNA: TGTGCCAGCAGCTTACAAGGATGGGGCGAGCAGTACTTC.

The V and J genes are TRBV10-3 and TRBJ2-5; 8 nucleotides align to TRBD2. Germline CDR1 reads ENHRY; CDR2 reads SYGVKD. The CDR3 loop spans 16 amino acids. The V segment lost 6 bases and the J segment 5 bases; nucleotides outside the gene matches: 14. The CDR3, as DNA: TGTGCCATCAGCCACACTCCAGCGGGGGTCTGGGAGACCCAGTACTTC. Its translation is CAISHTPAGVWETQYF.

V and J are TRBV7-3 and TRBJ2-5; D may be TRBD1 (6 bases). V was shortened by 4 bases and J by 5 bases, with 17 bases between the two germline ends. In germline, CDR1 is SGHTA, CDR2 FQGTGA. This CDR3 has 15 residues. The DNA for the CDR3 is TGTGCCAGCAGCTCAGGGGACGGAGGAGCGGAGACCCAGTACTTC. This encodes CASSSGDGGAETQYF.

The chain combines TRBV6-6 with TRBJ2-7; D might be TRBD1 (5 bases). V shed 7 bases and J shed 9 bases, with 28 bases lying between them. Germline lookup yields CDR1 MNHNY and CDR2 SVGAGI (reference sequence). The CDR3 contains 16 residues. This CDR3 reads CASNPGHLRDSTVQYF. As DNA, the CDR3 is TGTGCCAGCAACCCCGGCCATCTCAGGGATTCTACGGTGCAGTACTTC.

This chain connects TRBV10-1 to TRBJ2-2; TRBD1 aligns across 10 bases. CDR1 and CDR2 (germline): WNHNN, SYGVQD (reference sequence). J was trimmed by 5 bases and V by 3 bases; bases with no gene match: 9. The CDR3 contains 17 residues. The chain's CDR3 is CASSDLPRDRGTGELFF. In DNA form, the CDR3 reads TGCGCCAGCAGTGACCTTCCTCGGGACAGGGGAACCGGGGAGCTGTTTTTT.

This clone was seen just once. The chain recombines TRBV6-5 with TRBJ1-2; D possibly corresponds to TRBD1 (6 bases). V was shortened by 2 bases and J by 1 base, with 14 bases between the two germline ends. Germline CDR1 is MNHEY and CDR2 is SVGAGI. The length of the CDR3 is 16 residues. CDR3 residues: CASSYRDKHVNYGYTF. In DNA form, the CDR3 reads TGTGCCAGCAGTTACAGGGACAAACACGTTAACTATGGCTACACCTTC.

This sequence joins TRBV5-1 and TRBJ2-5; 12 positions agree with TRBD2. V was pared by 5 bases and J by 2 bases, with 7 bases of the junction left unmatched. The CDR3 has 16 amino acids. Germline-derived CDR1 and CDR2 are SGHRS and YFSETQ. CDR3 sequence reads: CASSRAGTSGQETQYF. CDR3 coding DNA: TGCGCCAGCAGTCGGGCCGGGACTAGCGGGCAAGAGACCCAGTACTTC.

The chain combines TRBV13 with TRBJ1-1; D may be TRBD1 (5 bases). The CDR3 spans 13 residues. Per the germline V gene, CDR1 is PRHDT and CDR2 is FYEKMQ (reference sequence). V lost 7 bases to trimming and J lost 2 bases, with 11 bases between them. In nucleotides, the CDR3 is TGTGCCAGCACCTCGGGGACTAACACTGAAGCTTTCTTT. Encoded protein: CASTSGTNTEAFF. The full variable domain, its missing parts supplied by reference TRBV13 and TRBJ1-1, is AAGVIQSPRHLIKEKRETATLKCYPIPRHDTVYWYQQGPGQDPQFLISFYEKMQSDKGSIPDRFSAQQFSDYHSELNMSSLELGDSALYFCASTSGTNTEAFFGQGTRLTVV.

The CDR3 region has the DNA TGTGCCAGCTCACCGGGACAGGGTTTAGCTCAGCCCCAGCATTTT. It yields the protein CASSPGQGLAQPQHF. The rearrangement joins TRBV18 to TRBJ1-5, with 9 bases fitting TRBD1. The CDR3 loop spans 15 amino acids. Trimming took 3 bases from V and 6 from J; bases not matched to a gene: 6. Germline assignment: CDR1 KGHSH and CDR2 LQKENI.

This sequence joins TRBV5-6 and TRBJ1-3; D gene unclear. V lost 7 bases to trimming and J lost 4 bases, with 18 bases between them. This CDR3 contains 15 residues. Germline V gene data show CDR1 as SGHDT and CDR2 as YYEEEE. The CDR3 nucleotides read TGTGCCAGCTCCTTCGGCGGCCTGGAGGGAAACACCATATATTTT. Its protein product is CASSFGGLEGNTIYF.

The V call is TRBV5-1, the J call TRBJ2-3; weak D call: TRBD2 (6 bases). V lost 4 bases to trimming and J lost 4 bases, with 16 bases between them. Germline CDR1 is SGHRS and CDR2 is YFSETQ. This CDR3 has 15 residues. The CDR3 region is CASSQTLAFADTQYF. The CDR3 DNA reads TGCGCCAGCAGCCAAACTCTAGCGTTCGCAGATACGCAGTATTTT.

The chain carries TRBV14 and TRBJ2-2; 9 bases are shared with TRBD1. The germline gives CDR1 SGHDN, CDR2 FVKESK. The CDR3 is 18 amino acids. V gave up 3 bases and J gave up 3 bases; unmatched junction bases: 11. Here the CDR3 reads CASSHPKGQGWDTGELFF. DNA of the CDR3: TGTGCCAGCAGCCACCCCAAGGGACAGGGTTGGGACACCGGGGAGCTGTTTTTT.

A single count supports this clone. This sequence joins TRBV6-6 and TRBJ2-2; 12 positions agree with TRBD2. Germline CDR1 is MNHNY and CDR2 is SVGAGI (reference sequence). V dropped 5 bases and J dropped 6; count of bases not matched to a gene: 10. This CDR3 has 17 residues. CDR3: CASSPRVLAGGPGELFF. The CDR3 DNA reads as TGTGCCAGCAGTCCCAGGGTTCTAGCGGGGGGGCCCGGGGAGCTGTTTTTT.

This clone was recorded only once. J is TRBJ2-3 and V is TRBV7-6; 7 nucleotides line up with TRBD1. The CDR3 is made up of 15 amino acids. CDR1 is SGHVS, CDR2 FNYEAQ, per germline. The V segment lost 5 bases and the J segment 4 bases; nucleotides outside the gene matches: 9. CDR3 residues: CASSTRQGWADTQYF. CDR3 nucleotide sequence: TGTGCCAGCAGCACTCGACAGGGCTGGGCAGATACGCAGTATTTT. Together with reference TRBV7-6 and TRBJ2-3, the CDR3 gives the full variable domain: GAGVSQSPRYKVTKRGQDVALRCDPISGHVSLYWYRQALGQGPEFLTYFNYEAQQDKSGLPNDRFSAERPEGSISTLTIQRTEQRDSAMYRCASSTRQGWADTQYFGPGTRLTVL.

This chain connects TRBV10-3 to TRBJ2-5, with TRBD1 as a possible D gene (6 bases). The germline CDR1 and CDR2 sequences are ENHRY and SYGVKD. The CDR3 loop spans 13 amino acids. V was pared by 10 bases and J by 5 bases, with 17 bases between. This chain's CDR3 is CATAGRGGETQYF. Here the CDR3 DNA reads TGTGCCACCGCGGGCAGGGGCGGCGAGACCCAGTACTTC.

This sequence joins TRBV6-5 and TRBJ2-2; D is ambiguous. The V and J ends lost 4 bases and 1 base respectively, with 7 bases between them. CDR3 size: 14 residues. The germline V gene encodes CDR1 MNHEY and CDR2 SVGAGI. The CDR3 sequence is CASSLGRNTGELFF. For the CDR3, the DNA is TGTGCCAGCAGTTTAGGCAGGAACACCGGGGAGCTGTTTTTT.

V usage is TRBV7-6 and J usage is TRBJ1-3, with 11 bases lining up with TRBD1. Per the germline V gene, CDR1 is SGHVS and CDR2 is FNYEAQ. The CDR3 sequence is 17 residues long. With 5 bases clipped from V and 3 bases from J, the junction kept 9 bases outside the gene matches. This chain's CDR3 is CASSRYGGQGDGNTIYF. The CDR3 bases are TGTGCCAGCAGCCGATATGGGGGACAGGGGGATGGAAACACCATATATTTT. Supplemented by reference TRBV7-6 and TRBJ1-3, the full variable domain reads GAGVSQSPRYKVTKRGQDVALRCDPISGHVSLYWYRQALGQGPEFLTYFNYEAQQDKSGLPNDRFSAERPEGSISTLTIQRTEQRDSAMYRCASSRYGGQGDGNTIYFGEGSWLTVV.

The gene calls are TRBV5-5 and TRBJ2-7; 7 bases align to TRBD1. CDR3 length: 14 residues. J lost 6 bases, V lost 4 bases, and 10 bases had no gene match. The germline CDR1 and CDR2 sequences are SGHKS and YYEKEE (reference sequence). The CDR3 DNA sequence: TGTGCCAGCAGCCCCAGACAGGGAGCCACCGAGCAGTACTTC. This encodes CASSPRQGATEQYF.

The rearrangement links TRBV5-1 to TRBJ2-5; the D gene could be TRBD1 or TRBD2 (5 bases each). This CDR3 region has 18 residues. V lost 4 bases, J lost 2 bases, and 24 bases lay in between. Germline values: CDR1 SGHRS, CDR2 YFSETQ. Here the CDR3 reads CASSPAPSRGTVQETQYF. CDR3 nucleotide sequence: TGCGCCAGCAGCCCCGCACCTTCTAGAGGGACCGTTCAAGAGACCCAGTACTTC.

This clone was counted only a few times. The DNA for the CDR3 is TGTGCCAGCAGTGACACAGGGGGAGGAACTGAAGCTTTCTTT. Translation: CASSDTGGGTEAFF. The chain employs TRBV6-4 and TRBJ1-1, with 8 bases fitting TRBD1. Germline CDR1 is MRHNA and CDR2 is SNTAGT. The V and J ends lost 2 bases and 5 bases, in that order; junction bases with no gene match: 4. This CDR3 comprises 14 residues.